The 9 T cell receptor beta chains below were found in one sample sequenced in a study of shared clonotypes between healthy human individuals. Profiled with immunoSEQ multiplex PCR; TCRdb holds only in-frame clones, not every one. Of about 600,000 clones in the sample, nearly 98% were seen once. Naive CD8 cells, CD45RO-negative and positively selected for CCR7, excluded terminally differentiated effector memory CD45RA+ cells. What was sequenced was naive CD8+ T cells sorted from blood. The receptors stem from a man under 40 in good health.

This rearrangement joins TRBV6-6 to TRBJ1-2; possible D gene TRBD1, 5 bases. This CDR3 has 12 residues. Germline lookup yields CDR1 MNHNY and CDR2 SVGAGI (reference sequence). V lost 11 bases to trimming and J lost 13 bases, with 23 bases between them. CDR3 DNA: TGTGCCTTTTCGACAGTGGAGGCGGGAGTCACCTTC. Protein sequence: CAFSTVEAGVTF.

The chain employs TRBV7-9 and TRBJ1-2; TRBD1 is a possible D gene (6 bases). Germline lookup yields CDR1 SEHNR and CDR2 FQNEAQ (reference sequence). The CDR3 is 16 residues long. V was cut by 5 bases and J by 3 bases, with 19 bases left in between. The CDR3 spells CASSPEWTEVDYGYTF. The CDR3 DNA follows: TGTGCCAGCAGCCCGGAGTGGACAGAGGTCGACTATGGCTACACCTTC.

CDR3 bases: TGCGCCAGCAGCCCCCGGACTAGCGGGTTTGACGAGCAGTACTTC. Translation: CASSPRTSGFDEQYF. The rearrangement links TRBV4-1 to TRBJ2-7; 11 bases map to TRBD2. The CDR3 runs 15 residues. V shed 4 bases, J shed 5 bases, and the junction held 7 bases outside the gene matches. The germline V gene encodes CDR1 MGHRA and CDR2 YSYEKL.

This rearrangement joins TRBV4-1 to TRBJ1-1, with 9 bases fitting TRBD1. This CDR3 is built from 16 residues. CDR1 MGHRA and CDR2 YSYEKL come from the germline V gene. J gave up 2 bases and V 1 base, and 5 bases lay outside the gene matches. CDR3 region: CASSQAQGARNTEAFF. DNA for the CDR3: TGCGCCAGCAGCCAAGCACAGGGGGCCCGAAACACTGAAGCTTTCTTT.

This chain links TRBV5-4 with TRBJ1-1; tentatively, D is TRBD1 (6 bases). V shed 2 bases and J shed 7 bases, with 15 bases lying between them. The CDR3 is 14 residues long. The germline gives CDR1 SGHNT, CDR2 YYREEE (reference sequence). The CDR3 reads CASSLGGDNGEAFF. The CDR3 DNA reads TGTGCCAGCAGCTTAGGGGGGGACAATGGTGAAGCTTTCTTT.

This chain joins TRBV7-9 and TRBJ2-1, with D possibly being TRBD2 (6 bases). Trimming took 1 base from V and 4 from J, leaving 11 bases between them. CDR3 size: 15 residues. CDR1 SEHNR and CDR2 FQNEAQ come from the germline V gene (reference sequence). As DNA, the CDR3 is TGTGCCAGCAGCTTAGTAGCGGAGGCATACAATGAGCAGTTCTTC. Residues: CASSLVAEAYNEQFF.

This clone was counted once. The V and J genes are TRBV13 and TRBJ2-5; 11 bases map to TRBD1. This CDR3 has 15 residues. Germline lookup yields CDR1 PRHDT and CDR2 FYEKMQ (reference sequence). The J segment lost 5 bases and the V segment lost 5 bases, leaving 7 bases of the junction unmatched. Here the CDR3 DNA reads TGTGCCAGCAGCCCTGGACAGGGGGCAGAGGAGACCCAGTACTTC. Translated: CASSPGQGAEETQYF.

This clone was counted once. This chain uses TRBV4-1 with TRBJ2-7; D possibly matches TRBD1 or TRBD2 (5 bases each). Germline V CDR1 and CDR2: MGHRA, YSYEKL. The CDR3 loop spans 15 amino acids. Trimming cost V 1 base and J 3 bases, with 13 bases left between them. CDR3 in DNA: TGCGCCAGCAGCCAAGGGGACGGTAAATACTACGAGCAGTACTTC. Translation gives CASSQGDGKYYEQYF.

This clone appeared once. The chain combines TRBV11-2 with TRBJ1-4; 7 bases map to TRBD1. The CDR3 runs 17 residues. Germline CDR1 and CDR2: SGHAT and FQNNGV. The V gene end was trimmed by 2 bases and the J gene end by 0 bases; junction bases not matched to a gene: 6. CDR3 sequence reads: CASSLWVTGATNEKLFF. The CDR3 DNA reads TGTGCCAGCAGCTTATGGGTAACAGGGGCAACTAATGAAAAACTGTTTTTT.